The rows below give T cell receptor beta chains drawn from one sample of a study of PD-1 blockade in classical Hodgkin lymphoma. Using immunoSEQ multiplex PCR, the repertoire was profiled, and TCRdb retains in-frame clones only, with some absent. The sample shows some 63,000 clones, over 85% of them seen only once. The sample in question was peripheral blood mononuclear cells (PBMCs), obtained at baseline. The receptors shown here come from a human donor with classical Hodgkin lymphoma. The CDR3 runs from the conserved cysteine through the conserved F or W. D genes are given only for firm matches. Part of the rows lack a size; the others show once, few, many or a class for expanded clones.

j_call,v_call,d_call,cdr3_length,clone_size,cdr3_aa,cdr3_nt
TRBJ1-5,TRBV7-3,.,16,.,CASSLKGGIVDQPQHF,TGTGCCAGCAGCTTAAAGGGGGGGATCGTTGATCAGCCCCAGCATTTT
TRBJ1-1,TRBV11-2,TRBD1,12,once,CASSHRGNEAFF,TGTGCCAGCAGTCACAGGGGTAATGAAGCTTTCTTT
TRBJ2-1,TRBV2,TRBD2,13,.,CASGELAVDEQFF,TGTGCCAGCGGGGAACTAGCGGTCGATGAGCAGTTCTTC
TRBJ2-1,TRBV4-1,.,15,.,CASSHPWLTENEQFF,TGCGCCAGCAGCCACCCTTGGCTTACTGAGAATGAGCAGTTCTTC
TRBJ2-5,TRBV5-4,TRBD2,15,.,CASSLGSGGRETQYF,TGTGCCAGCAGCTTGGGTAGCGGGGGACGGGAGACCCAGTACTTC
TRBJ2-3,TRBV5-4,.,15,.,CASSLMIGGTDTQYF,TGTGCCAGCAGCTTGATGATAGGGGGGACAGATACGCAGTATTTT
TRBJ2-7,TRBV27,TRBD1,16,few,CASSVPTGRETYEQYF,TGTGCCAGCAGTGTTCCGACAGGGAGAGAGACCTACGAGCAGTACTTC
TRBJ2-7,TRBV5-3,.,15,.,CARSLVKKSSYEQYF,TGTGCCAGAAGCTTGGTTAAGAAAAGCTCCTACGAGCAGTACTTC
TRBJ2-3,TRBV19,TRBD2,17,.,CASSIDRGGYLTDTQYF,TGTGCCAGTAGTATAGACCGCGGGGGTTACCTCACAGATACGCAGTATTTT
TRBJ1-4,TRBV28,TRBD1,19,.,CASSFERTGGIATNEKLFF,TGTGCCAGCAGTTTCGAGCGGACAGGGGGAATTGCAACTAATGAAAAACTGTTTTTT
TRBJ1-4,TRBV28,.,14,.,CASSLLIRDEKLFF,TGTGCCAGCAGTTTATTGATCCGAGATGAAAAACTGTTTTTT
TRBJ2-1,TRBV27,.,14,.,CASTTLGGYNEQFF,TGTGCCAGCACCACTTTGGGAGGCTACAATGAGCAGTTCTTC
TRBJ2-7,TRBV4-2,TRBD2,15,.,CASSQGGRGLYEQYF,TGTGCCAGCAGCCAAGGAGGGAGGGGCCTCTACGAGCAGTACTTC
TRBJ1-2,TRBV28,.,13,.,CASSSGEWRGYTF,TGTGCCAGCAGTTCGGGGGAGTGGCGTGGCTACACCTTC
TRBJ1-1,TRBV2,.,13,.,CASSVGANTEAFF,TGTGCCAGCAGTGTAGGAGCGAACACTGAAGCTTTCTTT
TRBJ2-1,TRBV9,.,14,.,CASSTTGTNNEQFF,TGTGCCAGCAGCACTACCGGGACGAACAATGAGCAGTTCTTC
TRBJ1-1,TRBV28,.,14,.,CASSSGTGYTEAFF,TGTGCCAGCAGTTCGGGGACGGGTTACACTGAAGCTTTCTTT
TRBJ1-1,TRBV7-2,.,13,.,CASSQSKNTEAFF,TGTGCCAGCAGCCAAAGCAAGAACACTGAAGCTTTCTTT
TRBJ2-2,TRBV4-2,TRBD1,16,.,CASSYAPGQGLGELFF,TGTGCCAGCAGCTACGCCCCGGGACAGGGGCTCGGGGAGCTGTTTTTT
TRBJ1-1,TRBV7-8,TRBD1,14,.,CASSVQGVNTEAFF,TGTGCCAGCAGCGTACAGGGGGTTAACACTGAAGCTTTCTTT
TRBJ1-1,TRBV7-8,TRBD1,13,.,CASSFQGDTEAFF,TGTGCCAGCAGCTTCCAGGGGGACACTGAAGCTTTCTTT
TRBJ1-3,TRBV10-2,.,15,once,CASKSEKLPGNTIYF,TGCGCCAGCAAAAGTGAGAAGCTCCCTGGAAACACCATATATTTT
TRBJ1-1,TRBV27,.,14,.,CASSPREGDTEAFF,TGTGCCAGCAGCCCAAGGGAGGGAGACACTGAAGCTTTCTTT
TRBJ1-5,TRBV28,.,12,.,CASSYSNQPQHF,TGTGCCAGCAGCTATAGCAATCAGCCCCAGCATTTT
TRBJ2-7,TRBV27,.,13,.,CASSGQGNYEQYF,TGTGCCAGCAGTGGGCAGGGGAACTACGAGCAGTACTTC
TRBJ1-5,TRBV5-5,.,13,few,CASSFHGSQPQHF,TGTGCCAGCAGCTTCCATGGAAGTCAGCCCCAGCATTTT
TRBJ1-5,TRBV19,.,14,.,CASSNIYSNQPQHF,TGTGCCAGTAGTAACATCTATAGCAATCAGCCCCAGCATTTT
TRBJ2-7,TRBV28,.,14,.,CASSFFSQNYEQYF,TGTGCCAGCAGTTTCTTCTCACAAAACTACGAGCAGTACTTC
TRBJ2-7,TRBV13,.,15,.,CASSLESAGLYEQYF,TGTGCCAGCAGCTTAGAGAGCGCAGGGTTGTACGAGCAGTACTTC
TRBJ1-5,TRBV28,.,13,.,CASSFPIQQPQHF,TGTGCCAGCAGTTTTCCCATTCAACAGCCCCAGCATTTT
TRBJ2-3,TRBV9,.,14,.,CASSAAGSTDTQYF,TGTGCCAGCAGCGCGGCAGGGAGCACAGATACGCAGTATTTT
TRBJ2-2,TRBV27,TRBD2,13,once,CASSPSGNGELFF,TGTGCCAGCAGTCCCAGCGGGAACGGGGAGCTGTTTTTT
TRBJ1-2,TRBV10-3,TRBD1,16,.,CASRGSDRQANYGYTF,TGTGCCTCCCGCGGGTCGGACAGGCAAGCTAACTATGGCTACACCTTC
TRBJ1-2,TRBV5-1,TRBD1,14,.,CASSLQGDHYGYTF,TGCGCCAGCAGCTTACAGGGGGATCACTATGGCTACACCTTC